These 10 T cell receptor beta chains were all obtained from the same sample, sequenced in a study of cytomegalovirus exposure and HLA in healthy donors. The PCR employed 60 Vbeta primers together with 13 Jbeta primers. Method: immunoSEQ multiplex PCR; TCRdb's copy keeps in-frame clones and lacks some. Of about 140,000 clones listed, over 75% are singletons. Sample: PBMCs. The origin of the receptors is a female donor in good health and CMV-seronegative.

The rearrangement joins TRBV27 to TRBJ2-3, with 7 bases fitting TRBD1. The CDR3 runs 15 residues. Germline lookup yields CDR1 MNHEY and CDR2 SMNVEV (reference sequence). Unmatched junction bases numbered 8, after V lost 6 bases and J lost 2 bases. The CDR3 DNA is TGTGCCAGCAGCTCACCGGGACAGTACACAGATACGCAGTATTTT. Its protein product is CASSSPGQYTDTQYF.

This chain links TRBV6-5 with TRBJ2-2; D uncertain. V was shortened by 7 bases and J by 1 base, with 10 bases between the two germline ends. Germline V gene data show CDR1 as MNHEY and CDR2 as SVGAGI. CDR3 length: 14 residues. Here the CDR3 DNA reads TGTGCCAGCAAACCGCGGAGGAACACCGGGGAGCTGTTTTTT. Translated: CASKPRRNTGELFF.

This CDR3 is CASSLGGQWGSTEAFF. The CDR3 nucleotides are TGCGCCAGCAGCTTGGGGGGACAGTGGGGGTCCACTGAAGCTTTCTTT. The rearrangement links TRBV5-1 to TRBJ1-1; 7 positions agree with TRBD1. The CDR3 runs to 16 residues. Unmatched junction bases numbered 9, after V lost 0 bases and J lost 4 bases. Germline V gene lookup returns CDR1 SGHRS and CDR2 YFSETQ.

A note on this clone: The sample contains more than one DNA sequence encoding this CDR3. This chain links TRBV5-4 with TRBJ1-2, with 9 bases matching TRBD1. Per the germline V gene, CDR1 is SGHNT and CDR2 is YYREEE (reference sequence). The J segment lost 3 bases and the V segment lost 4 bases, leaving 10 bases of the junction unmatched. The CDR3 totals 16 residues. CDR3 coding DNA: TGTGCCAGCAGCGAAACCATGACAGGGGGGGACTATGGCTACACCTTC. Its protein product is CASSETMTGGDYGYTF.

This chain uses TRBV6-5 with TRBJ2-7, with TRBD1 identical over 10 bases. Germline V gives CDR1 MNHEY, CDR2 SVGAGI. The CDR3 consists of 14 residues. Trimming at V came to 4 bases and at J to 3 bases, leaving 3 bases not matched to a gene. In nucleotides, the CDR3 is TGTGCCAGCAGTTTCTGGACAGGGGGCTACGAGCAGTACTTC. This codes for CASSFWTGGYEQYF.

This rearrangement joins TRBV6-6 to TRBJ1-4; 8 nucleotides agree with TRBD1. This CDR3 contains 14 residues. V lost 5 bases to trimming and J lost 6 bases; unmatched junction nucleotides: 5. In germline, CDR1 is MNHNY, CDR2 SVGAGI (reference sequence). As DNA, the CDR3 is TGTGCCAGCAGTCCCGGACAGGGATATGAAAAACTGTTTTTT. Amino acid sequence: CASSPGQGYEKLFF.

V is TRBV6-4 and J is TRBJ1-2; maybe TRBD1 (6 bases). This CDR3 region has 13 residues. From germline, CDR1 is MRHNA and CDR2 SNTAGT. Between the trimmed V and J ends, which lost 5 bases and 6 bases, there was a span of 13 bases. This CDR3 is CASSRTGSNGYTF. The CDR3 bases are TGTGCCAGCAGTCGAACAGGGTCTAATGGCTACACCTTC.

The V call is TRBV7-9, the J call TRBJ1-1; D is perhaps TRBD1 (5 bases). V was cut by 3 bases and J by 2 bases, with 10 bases left in between. In germline, CDR1 is SEHNR, CDR2 FQNEAQ (reference sequence). CDR3 length equals 14 residues. This chain's CDR3 is CASSLGEGNTEAFF. The CDR3 DNA sequence: TGTGCCAGCAGCTTGGGGGAGGGAAACACTGAAGCTTTCTTT.

The chain joins TRBV5-6 to TRBJ2-5, with 8 bases matching TRBD2. This CDR3 region has 16 residues. In germline, CDR1 is SGHDT, CDR2 YYEEEE. J gave up 1 base and V 0 bases, and 5 bases lay outside the gene matches. The CDR3 bases are TGTGCCAGCAGCTTGGGGGCTAGCGGGTCCCAAGAGACCCAGTACTTC. This codes for CASSLGASGSQETQYF.

The chain combines TRBV10-3 with TRBJ2-3; maybe TRBD2 (6 bases). Germline CDR1 ENHRY, CDR2 SYGVKD. The CDR3 length is 14 residues. Trimming shortened V by 6 bases and J by 2 bases, and 12 bases separated the two germline ends. The DNA for the CDR3 is TGTGCCATCAGCCCGGGACTCGACACAGATACGCAGTATTTT. Translated, it gives CAISPGLDTDTQYF.